Listed here is a single T cell receptor (beta chain). The PCR ran on 60 Vbeta and 13 Jbeta primers. The assay was immunoSEQ multiplex PCR, and TCRdb's table has in-frame clones only and misses some. The sample lists approximately 81,000 clones, 84% occurring once. Germline V gene data show CDR1 as SEHNR and CDR2 as FQNEAQ (reference sequence). Trimming pared 1 base from V and 8 bases from J, leaving 20 bases between. CDR3 size: 16 residues. The entry originates in a study of cytomegalovirus exposure and HLA in healthy donors. Each donor's status was that of a healthy bone marrow donor. The specimen was PBMCs. The rearrangement joins TRBV7-9 to TRBJ1-2; D may be TRBD1 (5 bases). This receptor was obtained from a woman between 45 and 65 years old in good health and CMV-seronegative. The CDR3 sequence is CASSLVASQAAWGYTF. The DNA of the CDR3 is TGTGCCAGCAGCTTAGTGGCCTCACAGGCGGCCTGGGGCTACACCTTC.